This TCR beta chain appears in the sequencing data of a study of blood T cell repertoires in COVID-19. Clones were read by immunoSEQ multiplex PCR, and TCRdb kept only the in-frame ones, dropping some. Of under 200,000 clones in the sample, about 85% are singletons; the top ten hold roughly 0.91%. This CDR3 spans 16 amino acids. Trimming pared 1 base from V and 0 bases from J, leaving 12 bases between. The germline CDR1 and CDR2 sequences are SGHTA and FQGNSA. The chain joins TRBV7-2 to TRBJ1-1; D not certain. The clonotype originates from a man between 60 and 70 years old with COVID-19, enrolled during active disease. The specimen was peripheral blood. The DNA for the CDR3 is TGTGCCAGCAGCTTAGTCGCCCGACACCTGAACACTGAAGCTTTCTTT. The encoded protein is CASSLVARHLNTEAFF.